The next 3 T cell receptor beta chains were all read from a single sample in a study of blood T cell repertoires in COVID-19. TCRdb keeps only in-frame clones here, not all; method: immunoSEQ multiplex PCR. The sample records approximately 300,000 clones, more than 70% being singletons. The sequenced sample was peripheral blood. All receptors come from a woman aged 45-65 years with acute or convalescent COVID-19.

The rearrangement uses TRBV24-1 and TRBJ1-6, with D possibly being TRBD1 (5 bases). Trimming took 4 bases from V and 0 from J, leaving 12 bases between them. The CDR3 extends over 17 amino acids. Per the germline V gene, CDR1 is KGHDR and CDR2 is SFDVKD. DNA of the CDR3: TGTGCCACCAGTGAGCCGGACAAAACCTCCTATAATTCACCCCTCCACTTT. Its protein is CATSEPDKTSYNSPLHF.

This clone was counted a single time. This sequence joins TRBV19 and TRBJ2-1, with 11 bases that match TRBD2. The CDR3 spans 15 residues. CDR1 is LNHDA, CDR2 SQIVND, per germline (reference sequence). The V gene end was trimmed by 6 bases and the J gene end by 9 bases; junction bases not matched to a gene: 10. The chain's CDR3 is CASSQLAGVQGEQFF. In DNA form, the CDR3 reads TGTGCCAGTAGCCAACTAGCGGGAGTTCAGGGTGAGCAGTTCTTC.

V and J are TRBV29-1 and TRBJ1-4, with D maybe TRBD1 (6 bases). Per germline, CDR1 SQVTM and CDR2 ANQGSEA. With 6 bases removed from V and 10 bases from J, the gap between germline ends came to 15 bases. The CDR3 is 12 amino acids. CDR3 nucleotides: TGCAGCGTAAGATCTCAGACAGGAAAACTGTTTTTT. Encoded protein: CSVRSQTGKLFF. Complete variable domain (other parts from reference TRBV29-1 and TRBJ1-4): SAVISQKPSRDICQRGTSLTIQCQVDSQVTMMFWYRQQPGQSLTLIATANQGSEATYESGFVIDKFPISRPNLTFSTLTVSNMSPEDSSIYLCSVRSQTGKLFFGSGTQLSVL.